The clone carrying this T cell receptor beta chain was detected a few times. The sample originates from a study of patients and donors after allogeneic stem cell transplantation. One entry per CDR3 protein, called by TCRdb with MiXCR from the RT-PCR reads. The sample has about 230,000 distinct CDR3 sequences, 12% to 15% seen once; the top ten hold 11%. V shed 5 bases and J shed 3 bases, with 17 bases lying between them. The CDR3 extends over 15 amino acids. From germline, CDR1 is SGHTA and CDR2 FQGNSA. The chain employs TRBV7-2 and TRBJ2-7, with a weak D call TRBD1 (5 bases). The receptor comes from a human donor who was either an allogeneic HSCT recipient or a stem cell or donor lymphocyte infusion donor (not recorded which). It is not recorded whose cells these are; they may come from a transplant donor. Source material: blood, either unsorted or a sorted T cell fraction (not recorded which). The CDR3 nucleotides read TGTGCCAGCAGCCTCGACAGTATAACGTTCTACGAGCAGTACTTC. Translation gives CASSLDSITFYEQYF.